This T cell receptor (beta chain) was identified in a study of T cell responses to AZD1222 COVID-19 vaccine (dated by TCRdb to the early 2020s). At the level of the whole study: Because spike-specific TCR depth and breadth did not differ between the two schedules, AZD1222 recipients who got a second dose at roughly 4 weeks were pooled with those who got a second dose at roughly 12 weeks. TCR sequencing was performed for 230 to 250 trial participants, of whom roughly 200 were given two doses of AZD1222 and around 25 were given two doses of MenACWY control vaccine. Trial participants were enrolled by age into 18-55, 56-69 and 70-plus year subgroups, with about 150, 27 and 61 TCR-sequenced participants respectively. What the research found in general, with its limitations: Conclusions about previously exposed vaccinees are limited, since just six AZD1222 recipients were seropositive for SARS-CoV-2 at baseline. Vaccine-associated CD4 TCRs spanned the whole spike protein, with dominant responses in regions 160-218 and 743-854. The 56-69-year group was small, and its depth increase did not reach significance, likely because of low power. Because no day 14 peak-response samples were available, repertoires were characterized only after the peak T cell response. Reportedly, close to half of the unique spike-specific TCRs recognized epitopes lying outside the regions that are mutated in the B.1.351 and B.1.1.7 variants. Participants were mostly white British and included more females than males, and it was suggested by the authors that clonal diversity may have been underestimated. After two AZD1222 doses, spike-specific TCR breadth and depth were significantly higher than at day 0 and than in MenACWY recipients.

Reading the label with the study, this specimen's time point is: baseline before first vaccination. Samples from vaccinated people were obtained from the UK trials COV001 and COV002, which included a single-blind randomized controlled phase 2/3 trial of AZD1222 (ChAdOx1 nCoV-19) in healthy adults. Trial participant PBMC samples were collected at day 0 and day 28 after the second dose for TCRbeta chain sequencing. The CDR3 regions of human TCRbeta chains were analyzed by immunosequencing. As for the authors' bioinformatics: Repertoire TCRs were checked for matches against a reference library of SARS-CoV-2-specific TCRs that had been generated using the MIRA antigen-specificity platform. Breadth was defined as the fraction of unique TCRs that were SARS-CoV-2-associated, and depth was defined as the fraction of total T cells that were SARS-CoV-2-associated. Using the MIRA data, each spike-specific TCR was assigned both to the spike region to which the TCR was reactive and to a CD4 or CD8 class. Log10-transformed breadth and depth values were compared by one-way ANOVA with Sidak's multiple comparisons tests. Here the immuneACCESS table is served through TCRdb, limited to in-frame sequences with V and J called. Missing clones are a known gap in these copies; in checked studies unresolved V genes cover under half, and the rest lacks a known reason. V, J and clone size are taken as reported in that table, and D and trimming were inferred from the DNA itself. Present in this sample are around 100,000 clones, 80% to 90% of which were seen just once. In total, the top ten clones hold roughly 6.3% of the sample.

The CDR3 covers 16 residues, taking in both the cysteine and the phenylalanine. The retained sequence is limited to the CDR3, 48 bases, with the frame set at the first base. Clipping removes 5 bases from V and 8 bases from J, with 11 as the unmatched junction base count. The CDR1 and CDR2 encoded by the germline V gene are MGHRA and YSYEKL. This clone occurred once. Its antigen has not been determined. One base away there is no much larger clone; base qualities are not given. Sequencing was performed on peripheral blood, taken on day 0 of AZD1222 vaccination. This sequence originates from an adult in good health. The V and J segments used are TRBV4-1 and TRBJ1-4; TRBD1 lines up with 10 middle nucleotides. The CDR3 has the sequence CASSVHSGTGVEKLFF. The DNA reads TGCGCCAGCAGCGTACACTCCGGGACAGGGGTAGAAAAACTGTTTTTT.